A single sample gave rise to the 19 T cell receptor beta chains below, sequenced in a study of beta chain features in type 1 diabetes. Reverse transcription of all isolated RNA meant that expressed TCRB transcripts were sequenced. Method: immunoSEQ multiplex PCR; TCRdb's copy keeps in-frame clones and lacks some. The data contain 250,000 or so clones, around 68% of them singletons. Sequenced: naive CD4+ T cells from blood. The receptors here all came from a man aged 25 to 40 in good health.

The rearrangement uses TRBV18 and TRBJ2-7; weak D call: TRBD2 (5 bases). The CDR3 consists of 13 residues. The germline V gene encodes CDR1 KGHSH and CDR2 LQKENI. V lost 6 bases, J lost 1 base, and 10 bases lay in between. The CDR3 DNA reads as TGTGCCAGCTCCCGTCGGGATTCCTACGAGCAGTACTTC. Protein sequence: CASSRRDSYEQYF.

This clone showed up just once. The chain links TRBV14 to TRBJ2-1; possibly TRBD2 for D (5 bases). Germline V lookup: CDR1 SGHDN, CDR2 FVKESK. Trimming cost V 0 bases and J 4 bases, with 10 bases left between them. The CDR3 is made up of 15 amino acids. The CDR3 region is CASSQDQTGYNEQFF. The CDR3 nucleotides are TGTGCCAGCAGCCAAGATCAGACGGGGTACAATGAGCAGTTCTTC.

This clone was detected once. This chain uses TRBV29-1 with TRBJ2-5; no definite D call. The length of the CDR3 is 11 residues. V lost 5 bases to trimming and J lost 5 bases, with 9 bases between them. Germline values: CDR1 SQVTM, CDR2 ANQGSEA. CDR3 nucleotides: TGCAGCGTTTATGGATGGGAGACCCAGTACTTC. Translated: CSVYGWETQYF.

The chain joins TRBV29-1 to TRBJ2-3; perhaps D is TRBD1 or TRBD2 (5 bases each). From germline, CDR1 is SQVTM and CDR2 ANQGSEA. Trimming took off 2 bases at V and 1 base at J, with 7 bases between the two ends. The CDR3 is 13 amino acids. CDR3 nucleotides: TGCAGCGTTGAATTGGGGGGCACAGATACGCAGTATTTT. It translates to CSVELGGTDTQYF.

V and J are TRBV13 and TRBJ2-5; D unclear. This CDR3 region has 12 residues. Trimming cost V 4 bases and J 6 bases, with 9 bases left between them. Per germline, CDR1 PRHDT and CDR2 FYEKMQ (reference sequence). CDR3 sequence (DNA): TGTGCCAGCAGCTCACACGGTCAGACCCAGTACTTC. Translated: CASSSHGQTQYF.

The CDR3 loop reads CASSLGATGELFF. For the CDR3, the DNA is TGTGCCAGCAGCTTAGGGGCTACCGGGGAGCTGTTTTTT. This sequence joins TRBV9 and TRBJ2-2; tentative D call: TRBD1 (5 bases). The CDR3 is made up of 13 amino acids. The V end lost 4 bases, the J end lost 5 bases, and 9 bases lay between the germline ends. Germline V gives CDR1 SGDLS, CDR2 YYNGEE.

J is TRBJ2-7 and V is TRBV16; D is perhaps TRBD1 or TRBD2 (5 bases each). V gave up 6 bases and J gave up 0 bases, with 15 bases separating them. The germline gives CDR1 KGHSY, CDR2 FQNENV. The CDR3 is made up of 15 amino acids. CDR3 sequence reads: CASSPLRDGSYEQYF. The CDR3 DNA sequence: TGTGCCAGCAGTCCCCTCCGGGACGGCTCCTACGAGCAGTACTTC. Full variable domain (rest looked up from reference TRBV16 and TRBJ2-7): GEEVAQTPKHLVRGEGQKAKLYCAPIKGHSYVFWYQQVLKNEFKFLISFQNENVFDETGMPKERFSAKCLPNSPCSLEIQATKLEDSAVYFCASSPLRDGSYEQYFGPGTRLTVT.

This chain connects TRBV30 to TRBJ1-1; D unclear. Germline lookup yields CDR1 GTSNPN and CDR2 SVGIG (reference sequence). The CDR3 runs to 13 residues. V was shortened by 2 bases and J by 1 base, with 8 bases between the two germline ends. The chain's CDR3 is CAWSFQKNTEAFF. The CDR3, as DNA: TGTGCCTGGAGTTTTCAGAAGAACACTGAAGCTTTCTTT.

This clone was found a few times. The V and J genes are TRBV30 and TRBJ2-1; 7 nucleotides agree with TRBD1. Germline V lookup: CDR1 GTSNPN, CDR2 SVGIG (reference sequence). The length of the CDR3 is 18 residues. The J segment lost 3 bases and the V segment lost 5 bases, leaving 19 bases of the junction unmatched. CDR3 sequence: CAWVKRQGLASDYNEQFF. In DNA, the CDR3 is TGTGCCTGGGTAAAGAGACAGGGTCTCGCTTCCGACTACAATGAGCAGTTCTTC.

The CDR3 DNA follows: TGTGCCAGCAGTCGACAGGGTCTCGAGCAGTACTTC. The encoded protein is CASSRQGLEQYF. The chain carries TRBV2 and TRBJ2-7, with TRBD1 matching 7 bases. Germline V lookup: CDR1 SNHLY, CDR2 FYNNEI. The CDR3 runs 12 residues. The V segment lost 5 bases and the J segment 6 bases; nucleotides outside the gene matches: 4.

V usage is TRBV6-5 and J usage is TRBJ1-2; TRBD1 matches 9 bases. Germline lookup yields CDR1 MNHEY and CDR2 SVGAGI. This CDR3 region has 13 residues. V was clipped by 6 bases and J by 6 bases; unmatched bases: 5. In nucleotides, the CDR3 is TGTGCCAGCAGCCGAACAGGGGGCGATGGCTACACCTTC. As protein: CASSRTGGDGYTF.

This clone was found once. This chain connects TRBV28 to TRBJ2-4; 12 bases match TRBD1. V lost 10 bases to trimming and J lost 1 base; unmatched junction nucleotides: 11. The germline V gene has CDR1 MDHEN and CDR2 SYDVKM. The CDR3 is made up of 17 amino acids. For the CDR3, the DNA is TGTGCCACCCTGGGACAGGGGGCCAGTGGGGCCAAAAACATTCAGTACTTC. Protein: CATLGQGASGAKNIQYF.

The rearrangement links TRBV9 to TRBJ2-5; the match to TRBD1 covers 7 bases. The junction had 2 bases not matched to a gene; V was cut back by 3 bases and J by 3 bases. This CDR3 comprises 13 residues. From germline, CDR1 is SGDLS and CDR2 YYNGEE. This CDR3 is CASSAGQEETQYF. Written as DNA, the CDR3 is TGTGCCAGCAGCGCTGGACAGGAAGAGACCCAGTACTTC.

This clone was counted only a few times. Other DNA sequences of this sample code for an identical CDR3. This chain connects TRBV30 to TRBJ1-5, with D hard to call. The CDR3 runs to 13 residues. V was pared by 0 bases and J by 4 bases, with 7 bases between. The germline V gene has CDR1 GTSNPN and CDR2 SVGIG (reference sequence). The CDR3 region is CAWSVTGNQPQHF. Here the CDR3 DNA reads TGTGCCTGGAGTGTGACCGGAAATCAGCCCCAGCATTTT.

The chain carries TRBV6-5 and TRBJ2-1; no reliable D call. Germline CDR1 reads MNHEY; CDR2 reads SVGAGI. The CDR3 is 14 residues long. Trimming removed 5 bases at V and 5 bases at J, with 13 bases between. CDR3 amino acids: CASSGRPVNNEQFF. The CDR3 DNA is TGTGCCAGCAGTGGACGACCGGTAAACAATGAGCAGTTCTTC.

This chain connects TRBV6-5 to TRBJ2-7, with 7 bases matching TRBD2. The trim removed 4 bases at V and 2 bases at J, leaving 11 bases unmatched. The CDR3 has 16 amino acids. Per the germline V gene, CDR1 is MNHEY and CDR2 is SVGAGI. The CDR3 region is CASSSGRAGATYEQYF. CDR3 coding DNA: TGTGCCAGCAGTTCGGGCCGCGCGGGAGCCACCTACGAGCAGTACTTC.

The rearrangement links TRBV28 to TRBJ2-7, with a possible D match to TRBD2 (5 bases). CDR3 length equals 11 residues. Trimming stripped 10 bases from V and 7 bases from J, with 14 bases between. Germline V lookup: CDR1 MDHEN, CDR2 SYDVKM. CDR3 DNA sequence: TGTGCCACACTCCTTAGGAGGGAGCAGTACTTC. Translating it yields CATLLRREQYF.

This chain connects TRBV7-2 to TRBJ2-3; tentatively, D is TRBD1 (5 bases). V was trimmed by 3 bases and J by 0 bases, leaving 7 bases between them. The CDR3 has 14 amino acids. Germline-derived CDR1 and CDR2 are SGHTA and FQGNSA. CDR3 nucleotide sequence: TGTGCCAGCAGCTTCAGGGAAAGCACAGATACGCAGTATTTT. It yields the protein CASSFRESTDTQYF.

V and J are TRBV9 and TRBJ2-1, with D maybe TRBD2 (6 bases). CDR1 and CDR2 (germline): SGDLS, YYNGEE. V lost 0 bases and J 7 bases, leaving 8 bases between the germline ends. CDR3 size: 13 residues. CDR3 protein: CASSVGGANEQFF. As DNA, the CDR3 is TGTGCCAGCAGCGTAGGCGGGGCGAATGAGCAGTTCTTC.